This T cell receptor (beta chain) was identified during a study of Tregs in tolerant kidney transplant recipients. Unstimulated Tregs (CD4+CD25+CD127-) and CD4+CD25- non-Tregs were sorted from PBMCs. Study-wide results and limits: Donor-specific Treg expansion exceeded global Treg expansion in tolerant patients, suggesting antigen drive. Validation in larger populations is needed because few patients were studied.

Sequencing was performed with immunoSEQ multiplex PCR; in TCRdb, only in-frame clones are kept and a portion is missing. The sample has over 50,000 clones; approximately 85% are singletons. Remarks on this clone: Its target is not known.

V shed 6 bases, J shed 3 bases, and the junction held 4 bases outside the gene matches. This CDR3 is 13 amino acids long. Germline loops: CDR1 MNHNY, CDR2 SVGAGI (reference sequence). The chain is built from TRBV6-6 and TRBJ2-7; 8 bases match TRBD1. The sequenced sample was Tregs from blood, obtained before the transplant. The clonotype was recovered from a human donor who received a combined kidney and bone marrow transplant. The CDR3 is CASSVQGGYEQYF. The CDR3 DNA reads TGTGCCAGCAGCGTACAGGGGGGCTACGAGCAGTACTTC.